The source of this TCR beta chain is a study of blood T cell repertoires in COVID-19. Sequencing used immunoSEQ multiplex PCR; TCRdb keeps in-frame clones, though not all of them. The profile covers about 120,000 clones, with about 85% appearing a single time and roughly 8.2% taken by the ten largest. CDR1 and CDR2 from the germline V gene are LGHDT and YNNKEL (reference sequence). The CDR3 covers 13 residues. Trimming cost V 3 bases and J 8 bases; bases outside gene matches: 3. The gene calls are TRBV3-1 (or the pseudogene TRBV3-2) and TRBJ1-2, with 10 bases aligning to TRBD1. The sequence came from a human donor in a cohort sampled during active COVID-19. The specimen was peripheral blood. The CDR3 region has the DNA TGTGCCAGCAGCCACGGGACAGGGGTCGGCTACACCTTC. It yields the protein CASSHGTGVGYTF.